The text below deals with one TCR beta chain. The sample originates from a study of control samples from healthy donors and cancer patients. Germline V CDR1 and CDR2: LNHDA, SQIVND (reference sequence). There are 15 residues in the CDR3. V lost 3 bases, J lost 5 bases, and 4 bases stayed unmatched. TCRdb keeps only in-frame clones here, not all; method: immunoSEQ multiplex PCR. The sample records 35,000 to 50,000 clones, around four fifths being singletons. Input material: blood. The clonotype comes from a man aged 55 to 69 in good health. This chain connects TRBV19 to TRBJ1-4, with 9 bases aligning to TRBD1. CDR3 protein: CASSMTGTGNEKLFF. The CDR3 bases are TGTGCCAGTAGTATGACTGGGACAGGGAATGAAAAACTGTTTTTT.